The clone carrying this TCR beta chain showed up just once. Its antigen is undetermined. This specimen belongs to a study of siplizumab effects on memory and regulatory T cells. Study-level points and caveats: Alloreactive CD4+ clones that could be mapped were on average about 64% Treg-derived with siplizumab, against roughly 25% in controls.

This table comes from immunoSEQ multiplex PCR, and its TCRdb copy is limited to in-frame clones, with some not included. Of more than 60,000 clones listed, roughly 93% are singletons. Germline V gives CDR1 MNHNS, CDR2 SASEGT. The CDR3 contains 14 residues. V was shortened by 10 bases and J by 6 bases, with 18 bases between the two germline ends. The sequenced sample consisted of CD8+ T cells sorted from blood. This TCR came from a human donor in good health. The gene calls are TRBV6-1 and TRBJ2-2; D is perhaps TRBD2 (6 bases). CDR3 amino acids: CAIWSGLAAGELFF. CDR3 coding DNA: TGTGCCATCTGGAGCGGGCTTGCGGCCGGGGAGCTGTTTTTT.